This T cell receptor beta chain derives from a study of siplizumab effects on memory and regulatory T cells. A remark on this clone: Its antigen is not identified.

Study-wide results and limits: The study found that mappable alloreactive CD4+ clones averaged roughly 75% Treg-derived with siplizumab and around 30% in controls. Naive or memory phenotype was unassignable for roughly 75-97% of proliferating CD4+ or CD8+ clones. It seemed that naive T cells were more diverse than memory cells and were major contributors to the alloresponse. Alloreactive sequences from unstimulated CD4+ memory cells fell significantly with siplizumab.

Trimming cost V 2 bases and J 2 bases, with 13 bases left between them. This CDR3 is built from 15 residues. Germline V gene lookup returns CDR1 MNHEY and CDR2 SMNVEV (reference sequence). This table comes from immunoSEQ multiplex PCR, and its TCRdb copy is limited to in-frame clones, with some not included. This sample has over 100,000 clones; under 95% occur once, and the top ten carry 0.75%. The sequence came from a human donor in good health. Sequences were obtained from Tregs sorted from blood. The chain employs TRBV27 and TRBJ2-7; the D gene is possibly TRBD1 (5 bases). CDR3: CASSLQGVGTYEQYF. In DNA, the CDR3 is TGTGCCAGCAGTTTACAAGGGGTGGGAACCTACGAGCAGTACTTC.